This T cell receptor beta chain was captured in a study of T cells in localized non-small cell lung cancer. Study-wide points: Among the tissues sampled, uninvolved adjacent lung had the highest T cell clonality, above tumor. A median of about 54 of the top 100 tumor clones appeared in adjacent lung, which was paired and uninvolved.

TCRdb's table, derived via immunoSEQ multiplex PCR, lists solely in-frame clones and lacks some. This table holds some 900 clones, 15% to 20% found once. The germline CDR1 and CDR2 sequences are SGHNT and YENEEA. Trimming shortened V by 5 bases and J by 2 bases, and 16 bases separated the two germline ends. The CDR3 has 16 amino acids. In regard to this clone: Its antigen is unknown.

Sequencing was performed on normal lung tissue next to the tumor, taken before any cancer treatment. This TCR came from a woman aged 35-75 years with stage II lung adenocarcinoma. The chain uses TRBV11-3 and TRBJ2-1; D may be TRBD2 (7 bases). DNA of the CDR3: TGTGCCAGCAGCCTTAATCGCGGGGGCACCTACAATGAGCAGTTCTTC. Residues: CASSLNRGGTYNEQFF.